Below are 28 T cell receptor beta chains sequenced from a single sample in a study of blood T cell repertoires in COVID-19. Profiling relied on immunoSEQ multiplex PCR, and the TCRdb table lists in-frame clones only, not all of them. The sample has approximately 90,000 clones; 80% are singletons. Material for sequencing was peripheral blood. The receptor set was obtained from a woman of 80 years or more with acute or convalescent COVID-19.

The rearrangement joins TRBV4-2 to TRBJ1-5; the D is unclear. Looked up from germline, CDR1 is LGHNA and CDR2 is YNFKEQ. The CDR3 spans 16 residues. The ends were cut back, 0 bases at V and 4 bases at J, with 13 bases in the middle. CDR3 loop: CASSQETGVKNQPQHF. As DNA, the CDR3 is TGTGCCAGCAGCCAAGAAACGGGAGTTAAAAATCAGCCCCAGCATTTT.

This sequence joins TRBV7-9 and TRBJ2-5, with TRBD2 matching over 9 bases. Germline CDR1 and CDR2: SEHNR and FQNEAQ (reference sequence). The CDR3 extends over 14 amino acids. After removal of 2 bases from V and 5 bases from J, the junction contained 3 bases not matched to a gene. CDR3 region: CASSLIAGEETQYF. The DNA of the CDR3 is TGTGCCAGCAGCTTAATAGCGGGGGAGGAGACCCAGTACTTC.

This clone has only a few counts. The rearrangement uses TRBV7-9 and TRBJ1-4; D remains ambiguous. Trimming removed 2 bases at V and 8 bases at J, with 12 bases between. Germline loops: CDR1 SEHNR, CDR2 FQNEAQ (reference sequence). This CDR3 is 14 amino acids long. The CDR3 sequence is CASSLRGGGEKLFF. CDR3 nucleotides: TGTGCCAGCAGCTTACGGGGAGGCGGCGAAAAACTGTTTTTT.

The chain joins TRBV5-4 to TRBJ2-5, with D hard to call. Trimming took off 0 bases at V and 1 base at J, with 7 bases between the two ends. This CDR3 spans 14 amino acids. Germline CDR1 is SGHNT and CDR2 is YYREEE (reference sequence). Here the CDR3 DNA reads TGTGCCAGCAGCTTGGGGCAGATCCAAGAGACCCAGTACTTC. This codes for CASSLGQIQETQYF.

This chain links TRBV2 with TRBJ2-1, with TRBD2 matching 8 bases. Germline assignment: CDR1 SNHLY and CDR2 FYNNEI. With V trimmed by 6 bases and J by 0 bases, 13 bases remained unmatched. The CDR3 is made up of 18 amino acids. DNA for the CDR3: TGTGCCAGCAGGGCGATTCGGGGGGGCCTTCACTCCTACAATGAGCAGTTCTTC. Protein sequence: CASRAIRGGLHSYNEQFF.

The chain employs TRBV28 and TRBJ2-5; maybe TRBD1 (5 bases). The CDR3 is made up of 13 amino acids. Trimming shortened V by 3 bases and J by 5 bases, and 10 bases separated the two germline ends. Per the germline V gene, CDR1 is MDHEN and CDR2 is SYDVKM. The CDR3 sequence is CASSLMGHETQYF. In nucleotides, the CDR3 is TGTGCCAGCAGTTTGATGGGGCATGAGACCCAGTACTTC.

This chain links TRBV6-5 with TRBJ2-7; 12 bases are a match to TRBD2. This CDR3 has 15 amino acids. Germline V gene sequence: CDR1 MNHEY, CDR2 SVGAGI. Unmatched junction bases numbered 4, after V lost 5 bases and J lost 2 bases. In DNA form, the CDR3 reads TGTGCCAGCAGTCTTGCTAGCGGGGGGGCCTACGAGCAGTACTTC. Its protein product is CASSLASGGAYEQYF.

The chain combines TRBV11-2 with TRBJ2-3, with 8 bases that match TRBD2. The germline CDR1 and CDR2 sequences are SGHAT and FQNNGV. The CDR3 has 16 amino acids. V lost 6 bases to trimming and J lost 4 bases; unmatched junction nucleotides: 12. CDR3 nucleotides: TGTGCCAGCAGGGTCCGTGGCGGGGGGAACGCAGATACGCAGTATTTT. Encoded protein: CASRVRGGGNADTQYF.

The chain combines TRBV5-1 with TRBJ2-2; D perhaps matches TRBD2 (6 bases). Germline V gene sequence: CDR1 SGHRS, CDR2 YFSETQ. The CDR3 totals 14 residues. V lost 4 bases, J lost 4 bases, and 11 bases lay in between. The CDR3 here is CASSAGLRTGELFF. The CDR3 nucleotides are TGCGCCAGCAGCGCGGGACTCCGCACCGGGGAGCTGTTTTTT.

The genes are TRBV4-1 and TRBJ2-1; maybe TRBD2 (5 bases). CDR1 and CDR2 from the germline V gene are MGHRA and YSYEKL. The V gene lost 0 bases and the J gene lost 12 bases, with 12 bases spanning the gap. The CDR3 length is 13 residues. The CDR3 protein is CASSQDKTLGQFF. The CDR3 DNA reads TGCGCCAGCAGCCAAGATAAGACACTAGGGCAGTTCTTC.

This chain joins TRBV3-1 (or the pseudogene TRBV3-2) and TRBJ2-5; 13 bases line up with TRBD2. The CDR3 runs to 16 residues. Trimming removed 3 bases from V and 5 bases from J; junction bases left unmatched: 6. CDR1 and CDR2 from the germline V gene are LGHDT and YNNKEL (reference sequence). As DNA, the CDR3 is TGTGCCAGCAGCCACAGGACTAGCGGGAGTGGTGAGACCCAGTACTTC. Encoded protein: CASSHRTSGSGETQYF.

This clone was detected only a few times. This chain joins TRBV2 and TRBJ2-1; D unresolved. Trimming cost V 2 bases and J 7 bases, with 9 bases left between them. CDR1 is SNHLY and CDR2 is FYNNEI in the germline V gene. The CDR3 spans 13 residues. The DNA of the CDR3 is TGTGCCAGCAGTGAACTCAGTGTGAATGAGCAGTTCTTC. This encodes CASSELSVNEQFF.

This chain links TRBV5-5 with TRBJ2-1; D uncertain. CDR3 length: 13 amino acids. Germline V lookup: CDR1 SGHKS, CDR2 YYEKEE (reference sequence). The ends were cut back, 4 bases at V and 13 bases at J, with 18 bases in the middle. The CDR3 spells CASSETVQQKQFF. The CDR3 coding sequence is TGTGCCAGCAGCGAAACCGTACAGCAAAAACAGTTCTTC.

The rearrangement joins TRBV6-5 to TRBJ2-5; tentatively, D is TRBD2 (6 bases). The CDR3 spans 15 residues. V lost 7 bases, J lost 3 bases, and 18 bases lay in between. Germline CDR1 reads MNHEY; CDR2 reads SVGAGI. This CDR3 is CASTKGLAYKETQYF. CDR3 nucleotides: TGTGCCAGCACCAAGGGGCTAGCGTATAAAGAGACCCAGTACTTC.

The J gene is TRBJ2-5, the V gene TRBV6-5; TRBD1 matches at 7 bases. CDR1 is MNHEY, CDR2 SVGAGI, per germline. V was clipped by 4 bases and J by 1 base; unmatched bases: 3. The length of the CDR3 is 14 residues. This CDR3 is CASSLGQSQETQYF. CDR3 bases: TGTGCCAGCAGTTTGGGACAGTCCCAAGAGACCCAGTACTTC.

The CDR3 bases are TGTGCCAGCAGTGCTAGCGGGGGCTACGAGCAGTACTTC. The encoded protein is CASSASGGYEQYF. The chain links TRBV6-6 to TRBJ2-7; 10 nucleotides agree with TRBD2. J gave up 3 bases and V 5 bases, and 1 base lay outside the gene matches. The V gene's germline CDR1 is MNHNY and CDR2 SVGAGI (reference sequence). The CDR3 is 13 amino acids.

This chain connects TRBV30 to TRBJ1-6; D might be TRBD1 (6 bases). Germline CDR1 is GTSNPN and CDR2 is SVGIG (reference sequence). With 4 bases removed from V and 10 bases from J, the gap between germline ends came to 14 bases. This CDR3 has 13 amino acids. The DNA of the CDR3 is TGTGCCTGGATGGGGGCCCTTAGGTCACCCCTCCACTTT. Translation: CAWMGALRSPLHF.

The chain employs TRBV10-3 and TRBJ2-7; the D gene is possibly TRBD1 (5 bases). The CDR3 totals 17 residues. Germline values: CDR1 ENHRY, CDR2 SYGVKD. Trimming shortened V by 10 bases and J by 0 bases, and 25 bases separated the two germline ends. CDR3: CATLKIGQRGSSYEQYF. In nucleotides, the CDR3 is TGTGCCACCTTAAAGATCGGACAAAGGGGCAGCTCCTACGAGCAGTACTTC.

V is TRBV6-1 and J is TRBJ1-3, with 8 bases matching TRBD1. V lost 4 bases to trimming and J lost 1 base; unmatched junction nucleotides: 6. Germline CDR1 is MNHNS and CDR2 is SASEGT. There are 16 residues in the CDR3. DNA for the CDR3: TGTGCCAGCAGTGTCTTTGGGACAGGTTCTGGAAACACCATATATTTT. It translates to CASSVFGTGSGNTIYF.

The gene calls are TRBV3-1 (or the pseudogene TRBV3-2) and TRBJ1-2, with a possible D match to TRBD1 (6 bases). With 7 bases removed from V and 4 bases from J, the gap between germline ends came to 25 bases. Germline V gene lookup returns CDR1 LGHDT and CDR2 YNNKEL (reference sequence). The CDR3 runs to 17 residues. This CDR3 is CASTKERGSGQAYGYTF. CDR3 nucleotide sequence: TGTGCCAGCACCAAAGAGAGGGGGTCGGGCCAAGCCTATGGCTACACCTTC.

V gene TRBV6-5 combines with J gene TRBJ2-7; 9 nucleotides align to TRBD1. V trimming: 7 bases; J trimming: 2 bases; junction bases outside the gene matches: 3. CDR1 is MNHEY, CDR2 SVGAGI, per germline. The CDR3 loop spans 13 amino acids. The CDR3 sequence: CASTGQGTYEQYF. The CDR3, as DNA: TGTGCCAGCACCGGACAGGGGACCTACGAGCAGTACTTC.

This chain joins TRBV3-1 (or the pseudogene TRBV3-2) and TRBJ1-1, with D maybe TRBD1 (5 bases). Germline CDR1 reads LGHDT; CDR2 reads YNNKEL (reference sequence). This CDR3 has 14 residues. With 2 bases removed from V and 4 bases from J, the gap between germline ends came to 11 bases. DNA for the CDR3: TGTGCCAGCAGCCAATCAGGGATTGGCACTGAAGCTTTCTTT. Translated: CASSQSGIGTEAFF.

V and J are TRBV3-1 (or the pseudogene TRBV3-2) and TRBJ1-4; TRBD1 might be the D (6 bases). The germline V gene encodes CDR1 LGHDT and CDR2 YNNKEL (reference sequence). V shed 3 bases and J shed 0 bases, with 14 bases lying between them. The CDR3 covers 17 residues. The CDR3 protein is CASSQGYRVATNEKLFF. As DNA, the CDR3 is TGTGCCAGCAGCCAGGGGTACAGGGTTGCAACTAATGAAAAACTGTTTTTT.

J is TRBJ1-4 and V is TRBV7-7; 9 bases fit TRBD1. Germline V lookup: CDR1 SSHAT, CDR2 FNYEAQ (reference sequence). CDR3 size: 18 residues. V shed 1 base, J shed 4 bases, and the junction held 10 bases outside the gene matches. The CDR3 reads CASSLGGGQGPFNEKLFF. CDR3 sequence (DNA): TGTGCCAGCAGCTTAGGGGGGGGACAGGGACCCTTTAATGAAAAACTGTTTTTT. Variable domain in full (rest from reference TRBV7-7 and TRBJ1-4): GAGVSQSPRYKVTKRGQDVTLRCDPISSHATLYWYQQALGQGPEFLTYFNYEAQPDKSGLPSDRFSAERPEGSISTLTIQRTEQRDSAMYRCASSLGGGQGPFNEKLFFGSGTQLSVL.

The V and J genes are TRBV5-5 and TRBJ2-3, with 13 bases matching TRBD2. From germline, CDR1 is SGHKS and CDR2 YYEKEE (reference sequence). J was trimmed by 2 bases and V by 4 bases; bases with no gene match: 7. The CDR3 loop spans 17 amino acids. This chain's CDR3 is CASSPSTSGRPTDTQYF. The CDR3 nucleotides are TGTGCCAGCAGCCCATCGACTAGCGGGAGGCCCACAGATACGCAGTATTTT.

The V and J genes are TRBV30 and TRBJ1-5, with no clear D. The germline gives CDR1 GTSNPN, CDR2 SVGIG (reference sequence). V was trimmed by 1 base and J by 0 bases, leaving 10 bases between them. This CDR3 contains 15 residues. CDR3 sequence: CAWSAGLNSNQPQHF. In DNA form, the CDR3 reads TGTGCCTGGAGTGCTGGACTTAATAGCAATCAGCCCCAGCATTTT. The whole variable domain, filled in from reference TRBV30 and TRBJ1-5, reads SQTIHQWPATLVQPVGSPLSLECTVEGTSNPNLYWYRQAAGRGLQLLFYSVGIGQISSEVPQNLSASRPQDRQFILSSKKLLLSDSGFYLCAWSAGLNSNQPQHFGDGTRLSIL.

This chain links TRBV6-1 with TRBJ2-7; D is possibly TRBD1 (6 bases). The CDR3 extends over 14 amino acids. Germline CDR1 MNHNS, CDR2 SASEGT. Trimming shortened V by 2 bases and J by 5 bases, and 13 bases separated the two germline ends. The chain's CDR3 is CASSELRGGHEQYF. In DNA form, the CDR3 reads TGTGCCAGCAGTGAACTCCGTGGGGGCCACGAGCAGTACTTC.

V usage is TRBV10-1 and J usage is TRBJ2-3, with 7 bases fitting TRBD2. The CDR3 runs 18 residues. V was pared by 2 bases and J by 1 base, with 12 bases of the junction left unmatched. The germline V gene encodes CDR1 WNHNN and CDR2 SYGVQD (reference sequence). This CDR3 reads CASSEHSGRESRTDTQYF. CDR3 bases: TGCGCCAGCAGTGAGCATTCTGGGCGGGAGTCGCGCACAGATACGCAGTATTTT.